The T cell receptor (beta chain) described here comes from a study of lymphopenia after photon versus proton radiotherapy. Generated by immunoSEQ multiplex PCR, the TCRdb table keeps only in-frame clones and is missing some. The sample consists of approximately 47,000 clones, approximately 85% of them appearing once. CDR1 is MGHRA, CDR2 YSYEKL, per germline. The CDR3 totals 14 residues. V lost 4 bases, J lost 4 bases, and 13 bases lay in between. Source: peripheral blood, taken from a patient treated with photon-based radiotherapy. This receptor was taken from a man aged 35-49 years with gastric cancer. The rearrangement joins TRBV4-1 to TRBJ1-2, with D tentatively TRBD1 (5 bases). The CDR3 protein is CASSPDGAGYGYTF. In DNA, the CDR3 is TGCGCCAGCAGCCCAGATGGGGCCGGCTATGGCTACACCTTC.